The 20 T cell receptor beta chains below come from one sample, sequenced in a study of T cells in Graves' hyperthyroidism and ophthalmopathy. Regions amplified from RNA transcripts were the TCR beta CDR3 regions. With the HTBI primer set, the TCR CDR3 went through a first round of RT-PCR. One entry per CDR3 protein, called by TCRdb with MiXCR from the multiplex PCR reads. The sample gives about 620,000 distinct CDR3 sequences, 15% to 20% of which show up once; 3.5% to 4% is in the top ten. Sequences were obtained from blood. The receptors were sampled from a woman younger than 45 with Graves' hyperthyroidism.

This clonotype was detected a few times. The rearrangement uses TRBV9 and TRBJ1-3; tentative D call: TRBD1 (6 bases). The ends were cut back, 0 bases at V and 4 bases at J, with 11 bases in the middle. This CDR3 is 15 amino acids long. CDR1 is SGDLS and CDR2 is YYNGEE in the germline V gene. CDR3 region: CASSVDGGLGNTIYF. CDR3 in DNA: TGTGCCAGCAGCGTAGATGGGGGCCTCGGAAACACCATATATTTT.

This clonotype has ten or more counts. This rearrangement joins TRBV7-3 to TRBJ2-1; 8 bases align to TRBD2. The germline gives CDR1 SGHTA, CDR2 FQGTGA. The CDR3 consists of 15 residues. Trimming cost V 5 bases and J 9 bases; bases outside gene matches: 12. The CDR3 region is CASSPSGGRASEQFF. CDR3 nucleotide sequence: TGTGCCAGCAGCCCGTCGGGGGGGAGGGCCAGTGAGCAGTTCTTC. Full variable domain (outside the CDR3, taken from reference TRBV7-3 and TRBJ2-1): GAGVSQTPSNKVTEKGKYVELRCDPISGHTALYWYRQSLGQGPEFLIYFQGTGAADDSGLPNDRFFAVRPEGSVSTLKIQRTERGDSAVYLCASSPSGGRASEQFFGPGTRLTVL.

This clonotype was detected once. A read error may be the cause here, since a much bigger clone is one base away. The missing conserved phenylalanine or tryptophan at the end of this CDR3 makes a read error likely. This sequence joins TRBV2 and TRBJ1-3, with D perhaps matching TRBD1 (5 bases). Germline lookup yields CDR1 SNHLY and CDR2 FYNNEI. This CDR3 contains 16 residues. The V and J ends lost 4 bases and 0 bases respectively, with 13 bases between them. For the CDR3, the DNA is TGTGCCAGCAGTGTGACAGCGGGACTCTCTGGAAACACCATATATTCT. It encodes CASSVTAGLSGNTIYS.

A note on this clonotype: It may be a read error: a sequence one base away is much more abundant. V usage is TRBV12-3 or TRBV12-4 and J usage is TRBJ2-1, with 10 bases identical to TRBD2. CDR3 size: 14 residues. The junction had 11 bases not matched to a gene; V was cut back by 11 bases and J by 7 bases. The CDR3 DNA reads TGTGCCGGCAAATTAGCGGGAGGTTTAAATGAGCAGTTCTTC. Its protein is CAGKLAGGLNEQFF.

This clonotype was found many times. The chain recombines TRBV30 with TRBJ2-5; D is ambiguous. Trimming stripped 2 bases from V and 11 bases from J, with 9 bases between. CDR3 length: 10 amino acids. CDR1 and CDR2 from the germline V gene are GTSNPN and SVGIG (reference sequence). The CDR3 protein is CAWSRMHQYF. The CDR3 nucleotides read TGTGCCTGGAGTAGGATGCATCAGTACTTC.

V gene TRBV19 combines with J gene TRBJ1-1; D gene uncertain. This CDR3 contains 13 residues. Germline lookup yields CDR1 LNHDA and CDR2 SQIVND (reference sequence). Trimming pared 6 bases from V and 1 base from J, leaving 9 bases between. CDR3 sequence: CASRARGNTEAFF. CDR3 coding DNA: TGTGCCAGTAGAGCACGTGGGAACACTGAAGCTTTCTTT.

In this sample, this clonotype turned up many times. V and J are TRBV3-1 and TRBJ2-3; TRBD1 aligns across 7 bases. Germline V gene data show CDR1 as LGHDT and CDR2 as YNNKEL (reference sequence). The CDR3 sequence is 12 residues long. CDR3 region: CAAGGETDTQYF. The CDR3 coding sequence is TGTGCGGCAGGGGGAGAGACAGATACGCAGTATTTT.

This clonotype appeared many times. The V gene is TRBV27, the J gene TRBJ2-1; TRBD2 might be the D (7 bases). The CDR3 is 16 amino acids. V was shortened by 2 bases and J by 4 bases, with 15 bases between the two germline ends. The germline gives CDR1 MNHEY, CDR2 SMNVEV (reference sequence). The chain's CDR3 is CASSLTPRGQYNEQFF. The CDR3 DNA sequence: TGTGCCAGCAGTTTAACTCCGCGGGGGCAATACAATGAGCAGTTCTTC.

This chain connects TRBV6-1 to TRBJ2-3; the D gene is possibly TRBD1 (6 bases). Trimming cost V 6 bases and J 2 bases, with 12 bases left between them. The CDR3 runs 14 residues. Germline V gene sequence: CDR1 MNHNS, CDR2 SASEGT. The CDR3 protein is CASRPGHFTDTQYF. CDR3 nucleotides: TGTGCCAGCAGGCCGGGACACTTCACAGATACGCAGTATTTT.

Only a few counts were recorded for this clonotype. The J gene is TRBJ1-2, the V gene TRBV29-1; no definite D call. CDR3 length: 12 amino acids. The V gene's germline CDR1 is SQVTM and CDR2 ANQGSEA. The V and J ends lost 3 bases and 8 bases respectively, with 13 bases between them. The CDR3 DNA reads TGCAGCGTTGACGGCTCCGACGGAGGCTACACCTTC. It is translated as CSVDGSDGGYTF.

This clonotype was observed at least ten times. The rearrangement joins TRBV29-1 to TRBJ2-3; 8 bases match TRBD2. The germline V gene has CDR1 SQVTM and CDR2 ANQGSEA. The CDR3 sequence is 13 residues long. J lost 9 bases, V lost 4 bases, and 9 bases had no gene match. DNA of the CDR3: TGCAGCGTTGGGACTAGCAGATGGGGGACGCAGTATTTT. Translating it yields CSVGTSRWGTQYF.

This clonotype was observed many times. This chain joins TRBV3-1 and TRBJ2-2, with TRBD2 identical over 10 bases. Germline values: CDR1 LGHDT, CDR2 YNNKEL (reference sequence). Trimming cost V 0 bases and J 6 bases; bases outside gene matches: 10. CDR3 size: 18 residues. The CDR3 nucleotides read TGTGCCAGCAGCCAAGACCACCTCCTAGCGGGAGTTGCCGGGGAGCTGTTTTTT. It is translated as CASSQDHLLAGVAGELFF.

At least ten counts were recorded for this clonotype. The J gene is TRBJ2-5, the V gene TRBV20-1; D might be TRBD2 (6 bases). Trimming stripped 5 bases from V and 5 bases from J, with 15 bases between. CDR3 length equals 13 residues. Germline CDR1 is DFQATT and CDR2 is SNEGSKA (reference sequence). The CDR3 sequence is CSAPPGVRETQYF. The CDR3 nucleotides are TGCAGTGCTCCGCCGGGGGTACGGGAGACCCAGTACTTC.

This clonotype was seen a few times. The J gene is TRBJ2-2, the V gene TRBV11-1; tentatively, D is TRBD2 (6 bases). The CDR3 runs 17 residues. Germline CDR1 is SGHAT and CDR2 is FQDESV (reference sequence). The V end was cut by 3 bases, the J end by 3 bases, with 17 bases between. CDR3 residues: CASSLTRRGKDTGELFF. DNA of the CDR3: TGTGCCAGCAGCTTGACTAGAAGGGGCAAAGACACCGGGGAGCTGTTTTTT.

The chain combines TRBV15 with TRBJ1-1; no firm D call. CDR3 length equals 14 residues. The V gene's germline CDR1 is LNHNV and CDR2 YYDKDF (reference sequence). V lost 0 bases and J 11 bases, leaving 16 bases between the germline ends. The CDR3 DNA reads TGTGCCACCAGCAGAGATAACGGGGATGATAGGGCTTTCTTT. Translation gives CATSRDNGDDRAFF.

Note on this clonotype: Possible read error: a much larger clone is one base away. The chain has TRBV6-2 or TRBV6-3 and TRBJ2-3; 12 nucleotides align to TRBD2. The CDR3 is 16 residues long. Germline CDR1 reads MNHEY; CDR2 reads SVGEGT. CDR3 residues: CASSALAGGVTDTQCF. The DNA for the CDR3 is TGTGCCAGCAGTGCCCTAGCGGGAGGGGTCACAGATACGCAGTGTTTT.

This clonotype was counted many times. The chain joins TRBV12-3 or TRBV12-4 to TRBJ2-1, with D perhaps TRBD2 (5 bases). V was clipped by 6 bases and J by 6 bases, with 18 bases between them. This CDR3 comprises 15 residues. CDR3 sequence (DNA): TGTGCCAGCAGACTCGAGGGAGTGCCTCCCAATGAGCAGTTCTTC. It yields the protein CASRLEGVPPNEQFF.

This clonotype was seen repeatedly, ten times or more. The rearrangement links TRBV20-1 to TRBJ1-2; D possibly corresponds to TRBD1 (5 bases). Germline CDR1 DFQATT, CDR2 SNEGSKA (reference sequence). This CDR3 region has 15 residues. Trimming took 1 base from V and 4 from J, leaving 16 bases between them. The CDR3 sequence: CSARVAQGNGYGYTF. The CDR3 DNA follows: TGCAGTGCTAGAGTTGCGCAGGGCAACGGCTATGGCTACACCTTC.

This clonotype was observed a few times. The V and J genes are TRBV4-1 and TRBJ1-2, with TRBD1 matching 8 bases. Germline trimming cut 1 base from V and 0 bases from J; bases unmatched to any gene: 7. The germline V gene has CDR1 MGHRA and CDR2 YSYEKL. This CDR3 is 17 amino acids long. CDR3 DNA sequence: TGCGCCAGCAGCCAAGCCCGACAGGGGCCAGCTAACTATGGCTACACCTTC. Its protein product is CASSQARQGPANYGYTF.

This chain uses TRBV20-1 with TRBJ2-7, with 8 bases matching TRBD2. V trimming: 5 bases; J trimming: 0 bases; junction bases outside the gene matches: 6. The germline V gene has CDR1 DFQATT and CDR2 SNEGSKA (reference sequence). The CDR3 is 14 residues long. The CDR3 DNA sequence: TGCAGTGCTCGGGAGGGGCTGAGCTCCTACGAGCAGTACTTC. Amino acids: CSAREGLSSYEQYF.